These 27 T cell receptor beta chains were all obtained from the same sample, sequenced in a study of blood T cell repertoires in COVID-19. Sequencing was performed with immunoSEQ multiplex PCR; in TCRdb, only in-frame clones are kept and a portion is missing. In the table there are around 250,000 clones, more than 80% of which are singletons. Sequenced: PBMCs or T cells enriched from blood (not recorded which). Receptors originate from a woman in her twenties or thirties with acute COVID-19.

The chain combines TRBV28 with TRBJ2-7, with TRBD1 matching over 9 bases. This CDR3 spans 15 amino acids. With 3 bases clipped from V and 6 bases from J, the junction kept 9 bases outside the gene matches. Germline lookup yields CDR1 MDHEN and CDR2 SYDVKM. The CDR3 region is CASSLAGQGISEQYF. Here the CDR3 DNA reads TGTGCCAGCAGTTTGGCCGGACAGGGGATTTCCGAGCAGTACTTC.

The chain employs TRBV10-3 and TRBJ1-6; 8 nucleotides match TRBD1. The CDR3 loop spans 16 amino acids. The junction had 7 bases not matched to a gene; V was cut back by 3 bases and J by 6 bases. Germline CDR1 reads ENHRY; CDR2 reads SYGVKD. The CDR3 is CAISDRTGSFNSPLHF. CDR3 nucleotides: TGTGCCATCAGTGATCGGACAGGGAGTTTTAATTCACCCCTCCACTTT.

V and J are TRBV7-9 and TRBJ2-5; 8 bases map to TRBD2. Unmatched junction bases numbered 7, after V lost 1 base and J lost 6 bases. Germline V gene lookup returns CDR1 SEHNR and CDR2 FQNEAQ (reference sequence). This CDR3 spans 15 amino acids. CDR3 sequence (DNA): TGTGCCAGCAGCTTAGTCCAAGCGGGAGAAAAGACCCAGTACTTC. This gives the protein CASSLVQAGEKTQYF.

This chain links TRBV4-1 with TRBJ1-5; D gene unclear. CDR1 MGHRA and CDR2 YSYEKL come from the germline V gene. CDR3 length: 16 amino acids. V was trimmed by 4 bases and J by 3 bases, leaving 16 bases between them. This chain's CDR3 is CASSRLPGVTNQPQHF. CDR3 nucleotide sequence: TGCGCCAGCAGCCGGCTCCCGGGAGTCACCAATCAGCCCCAGCATTTT.

The gene calls are TRBV24-1 and TRBJ2-3; 8 bases are a match to TRBD1. This CDR3 is built from 15 residues. With V trimmed by 4 bases and J by 6 bases, 8 bases remained unmatched. The germline gives CDR1 KGHDR, CDR2 SFDVKD. CDR3 region: CATSDPTGDGDTQYF. In nucleotides, the CDR3 is TGTGCCACCAGTGACCCGACAGGGGATGGCGATACGCAGTATTTT.

This clone has just one count. This sequence joins TRBV29-1 and TRBJ2-2; 7 positions match TRBD2. CDR3 size: 17 residues. Germline CDR1 is SQVTM and CDR2 is ANQGSEA. With 0 bases clipped from V and 1 base from J, the junction kept 8 bases outside the gene matches. The CDR3 sequence is CSVEDETSAMNTGELFF. CDR3 coding DNA: TGCAGCGTTGAAGACGAAACTAGCGCAATGAACACCGGGGAGCTGTTTTTT.

V gene TRBV11-2 combines with J gene TRBJ2-1; weak D call: TRBD2 (6 bases). Germline CDR1 reads SGHAT; CDR2 reads FQNNGV. V lost 0 bases to trimming and J lost 1 base, with 7 bases between them. This CDR3 contains 15 residues. The CDR3 DNA follows: TGTGCCAGCAGCTTAGACGCGGGATCCTACAATGAGCAGTTCTTC. It is translated as CASSLDAGSYNEQFF.

The V and J genes are TRBV7-2 and TRBJ2-7, with unresolved D. CDR3 length: 15 amino acids. The germline V gene encodes CDR1 SGHTA and CDR2 FQGNSA. V lost 4 bases, J lost 0 bases, and 13 bases lay in between. CDR3 sequence (DNA): TGTGCCAGCAGCTCCGACTCCTTAAGCTCCTACGAGCAGTACTTC. Translating it yields CASSSDSLSSYEQYF.

This clone was counted a single time. The same CDR3 also results from other DNA sequences found in this sample. This chain connects TRBV3-1 (or the pseudogene TRBV3-2) to TRBJ2-2; no reliable D call. The CDR3 loop spans 14 amino acids. In germline, CDR1 is LGHDT, CDR2 YNNKEL (reference sequence). Trimming pared 0 bases from V and 1 base from J, leaving 3 bases between. The CDR3 is CASSQDQNTGELFF. DNA for the CDR3: TGTGCCAGCAGCCAAGATCAGAACACCGGGGAGCTGTTTTTT.

The chain's CDR3 is CASSQRGTSGRETQYF. CDR3 DNA: TGTGCCAGCAGCCAAAGGGGGACTAGCGGGAGAGAGACCCAGTACTTC. The chain links TRBV3-1 (or the pseudogene TRBV3-2) to TRBJ2-5; TRBD2 agrees at 14 bases. The CDR3 runs to 16 residues. V was clipped by 2 bases and J by 4 bases; unmatched bases: 3. Germline V gene lookup returns CDR1 LGHDT and CDR2 YNNKEL (reference sequence).

This clone was seen only once. The chain has TRBV19 and TRBJ2-2; 9 positions agree with TRBD2. The CDR3 length is 18 residues. Germline values: CDR1 LNHDA, CDR2 SQIVND (reference sequence). V gave up 1 base and J gave up 5 bases; unmatched junction bases: 11. The CDR3 spells CASSIVGLATDWTGELFF. DNA of the CDR3: TGTGCCAGTAGTATAGTAGGACTAGCGACCGATTGGACCGGGGAGCTGTTTTTT.

This chain uses TRBV28 with TRBJ2-1; 8 bases fit TRBD2. The CDR3 has 19 amino acids. V dropped 5 bases and J dropped 9; count of bases not matched to a gene: 24. Germline V gene sequence: CDR1 MDHEN, CDR2 SYDVKM. CDR3 nucleotides: TGTGCCAGCAGTCCCATCCCTGCCCGGGAGGGGGATAGCCTAGGTGAGCAGTTCTTC. It yields the protein CASSPIPAREGDSLGEQFF.

A remark on this clone: The sample contains more than one DNA sequence encoding this CDR3. The chain links TRBV9 to TRBJ2-7, with D possibly matching TRBD2 (5 bases). Trimming shortened V by 2 bases and J by 6 bases, and 12 bases separated the two germline ends. The CDR3 is made up of 13 amino acids. Per germline, CDR1 SGDLS and CDR2 YYNGEE. CDR3 DNA sequence: TGTGCCAGCAGCGTCACGTCGGGGTCCGAGCAGTACTTC. Translation gives CASSVTSGSEQYF.

This clone was observed once. The genes are TRBV18 and TRBJ1-3, with unresolved D. CDR3 length equals 12 residues. CDR1 and CDR2 from the germline V gene are KGHSH and LQKENI. V was trimmed by 3 bases and J by 9 bases, leaving 9 bases between them. CDR3 DNA sequence: TGTGCCAGCTCACCGGAGGAGGGCACCATATATTTT. Encoded protein: CASSPEEGTIYF.

The chain employs TRBV6-5 and TRBJ2-5, with no clear D. The CDR3 runs to 14 residues. Germline CDR1 and CDR2: MNHEY and SVGAGI. V lost 7 bases and J lost 5, with 17 bases in between. CDR3 sequence: CASKLNRIGETQYF. The CDR3 DNA reads as TGTGCCAGCAAACTAAATAGGATCGGGGAGACCCAGTACTTC.

This clone was recorded only once. This chain links TRBV27 with TRBJ1-2; D remains ambiguous. V lost 7 bases and J lost 4, with 10 bases in between. The germline gives CDR1 MNHEY, CDR2 SMNVEV (reference sequence). CDR3 length equals 12 residues. DNA for the CDR3: TGTGCCAGCATCCCACATGGCTATGGCTACACCTTC. This sequence encodes CASIPHGYGYTF.

The genes are TRBV7-9 and TRBJ1-2; D may be TRBD1 (6 bases). Germline V gene data show CDR1 as SEHNR and CDR2 as FQNEAQ (reference sequence). This CDR3 region has 14 residues. The V end was cut by 6 bases, the J end by 4 bases, with 15 bases between. The CDR3 DNA reads as TGTGCCAGCAGAAACACAGGGAACAGCTATGGCTACACCTTC. Its translation is CASRNTGNSYGYTF.

The chain couples TRBV28 to TRBJ1-2; the D gene is possibly TRBD1 (6 bases). V was shortened by 1 base and J by 7 bases, with 16 bases between the two germline ends. The germline V gene encodes CDR1 MDHEN and CDR2 SYDVKM. This CDR3 is 15 amino acids long. The CDR3 nucleotides read TGTGCCAGCAGTTTATCCCCCAGGGGTGAGGGTGGCTACACCTTC. It translates to CASSLSPRGEGGYTF.

The rearrangement joins TRBV9 to TRBJ2-2; TRBD1 is a possible D gene (6 bases). Germline CDR1 and CDR2: SGDLS and YYNGEE. There are 16 residues in the CDR3. The V end was cut by 3 bases, the J end by 0 bases, with 12 bases between. Here the CDR3 reads CASSARQAANTGELFF. As DNA, the CDR3 is TGTGCCAGCAGCGCCAGACAGGCTGCGAACACCGGGGAGCTGTTTTTT.

This clone was observed a few times. CDR3 sequence: CASSSGLAYEQYF. CDR3 nucleotides: TGTGCCAGCAGCTCCGGACTAGCGTACGAGCAGTACTTC. The J gene is TRBJ2-7, the V gene TRBV11-2; TRBD2 agrees at 9 bases. J was trimmed by 4 bases and V by 4 bases; bases with no gene match: 2. The CDR3 runs to 13 residues. Looked up from germline, CDR1 is SGHAT and CDR2 is FQNNGV.

The chain has TRBV6-2 or TRBV6-3 and TRBJ2-7; a possible D gene is TRBD1 (5 bases). The CDR3 consists of 14 residues. Trimming shortened V by 3 bases and J by 3 bases, and 12 bases separated the two germline ends. Germline values: CDR1 MNHEY, CDR2 SVGEGT. The CDR3, as DNA: TGTGCCAGCAGTTATCTCACAGGTCTCTACGAGCAGTACTTC. It translates to CASSYLTGLYEQYF.

The chain couples TRBV6-5 to TRBJ1-6, with D maybe TRBD1 (5 bases). The CDR3 runs to 12 residues. The V gene's germline CDR1 is MNHEY and CDR2 SVGAGI. V lost 9 bases and J lost 9, with 12 bases in between. The CDR3 region is CASGRGGSPLHF. CDR3 sequence (DNA): TGTGCCAGTGGCCGGGGGGGTTCACCCCTCCACTTT.

This chain connects TRBV19 to TRBJ2-5; 8 bases agree with TRBD2. J was trimmed by 5 bases and V by 3 bases; bases with no gene match: 11. Looked up from germline, CDR1 is LNHDA and CDR2 is SQIVND (reference sequence). The CDR3 is 16 amino acids. The CDR3 here is CASSMGSGSLGETQYF. CDR3 coding DNA: TGTGCCAGTAGTATGGGGAGCGGGAGCCTTGGGGAGACCCAGTACTTC.

The CDR3 region has the DNA TGTGCCAGCACTCCCGCTCGGACAGGGGGTTACTACGAGCAGTACTTC. Translation gives CASTPARTGGYYEQYF. V is TRBV27 and J is TRBJ2-7; 10 nucleotides align to TRBD1. This CDR3 contains 16 residues. V shed 7 bases, J shed 3 bases, and the junction held 12 bases outside the gene matches. Per germline, CDR1 MNHEY and CDR2 SMNVEV (reference sequence).

The chain carries TRBV19 and TRBJ1-5; D is unresolved. V lost 5 bases, J lost 4 bases, and 9 bases lay in between. There are 13 residues in the CDR3. From germline, CDR1 is LNHDA and CDR2 SQIVND (reference sequence). The CDR3 nucleotides are TGTGCCAGTAGTGCGGGGATTAATCAGCCCCAGCATTTT. Protein product: CASSAGINQPQHF.

The J gene is TRBJ1-5, the V gene TRBV30, with 8 nucleotides matching TRBD1. The CDR3 has 13 residues. Germline CDR1 is GTSNPN and CDR2 is SVGIG (reference sequence). V shed 1 base and J 6 bases; nucleotides not matched to a gene: 2. CDR3 sequence (DNA): TGTGCCTGGAGTGAGACAGGGGTTCAGCCCCAGCATTTT. It specifies CAWSETGVQPQHF.

The CDR3 DNA reads as TGTGCCAGCAGCCAAGCTGGCAGGCCAACGAGCGGGGGGCGCGGTGGCACTGAAGCTTTCTTT. Translation gives CASSQAGRPTSGGRGGTEAFF. The chain joins TRBV4-2 to TRBJ1-1, with D possibly being TRBD1 (6 bases). CDR3 length: 21 amino acids. The V end lost 1 base, the J end lost 4 bases, and 31 bases lay between the germline ends. Looked up from germline, CDR1 is LGHNA and CDR2 is YNFKEQ.